The rows below give T cell receptor beta chains drawn from one sample of a study of CD8+CD57+ T cells in acquired aplastic anemia. TCRdb processed the reads anew with MiXCR; each CDR3 protein has one entry. Among some 42,000 distinct CDR3 sequences listed, about 65% were seen once. Sequenced input: sorted CD4+, CD8+, or CD8+CD57+ T cells (not recorded which) from PBMCs. Receptors were obtained from a human donor in good health, serving as a control. CDR3s include the opening cysteine and the closing phenylalanine or tryptophan. The order of the fields is CDR3 protein, CDR3 DNA, J gene, clone size, V gene, D gene. A D gene is named only where the DNA matches it firmly. Not all rows give a size; the values are once, few, many and, for expanded clones, a class.

CASSSAGGQTYNEQFF | TGTGCCAGCAGCTCAGCGGGGGGCCAAACCTACAATGAGCAGTTCTTC | TRBJ2-1 | - | TRBV9 | TRBD2
CSVEDASDPEQYF | TGCAGCGTTGAAGATGCTAGCGATCCCGAGCAGTACTTC | TRBJ2-7 | - | TRBV29-1 | -
CASSSQNTGELFF | TGTGCCAGTAGTTCCCAGAACACCGGGGAGCTGTTTTTT | TRBJ2-2 | - | TRBV19 | -
CASSDGTGGTREQFF | TGTGCCAGCAGTGACGGGACAGGGGGGACTCGAGAGCAGTTCTTC | TRBJ2-1 | - | TRBV6-4 | TRBD1
CASSAGGGAYNEQFF | TGTGCCAGCAGTGCGGGCGGGGGGGCCTACAATGAGCAGTTCTTC | TRBJ2-1 | - | TRBV6-1 | TRBD2
CASSPGTPRDGYTF | TGTGCCAGCAGCCCAGGGACACCCCGGGATGGCTACACCTTC | TRBJ1-2 | - | TRBV7-6 | -
CASSATLAVVGHSYNEQFF | TGCGCCAGCAGCGCAACACTAGCGGTAGTCGGTCACTCCTACAATGAGCAGTTCTTC | TRBJ2-1 | many | TRBV5-1 | TRBD2
CATRPAIGSGNTIYF | TGTGCCACTCGGCCTGCTATCGGCTCTGGAAACACCATATATTTT | TRBJ1-3 | - | TRBV10-3 | -
CASSGQGNNEQYF | TGCGCCAGCAGTGGACAGGGAAACAACGAGCAGTACTTC | TRBJ2-7 | - | TRBV10-1 | TRBD1
CASSIDDSANQPQHF | TGTGCCAGTAGTATAGACGACAGCGCCAATCAGCCCCAGCATTTT | TRBJ1-5 | few | TRBV19 | -
CASSSGGINQPQHF | TGTGCCAGCAGCTCAGGGGGGATCAATCAGCCCCAGCATTTT | TRBJ1-5 | many | TRBV7-2 | TRBD1
CASRGTVTYEQYF | TGTGCCAGCAGAGGGACAGTCACCTACGAGCAGTACTTC | TRBJ2-7 | medium-sized | TRBV2 | TRBD1
CASSVTGSPHNSPLHF | TGTGCCAGCAGCGTAACAGGGTCCCCTCATAATTCACCCCTCCACTTT | TRBJ1-6 | once | TRBV9 | -
CASSEFQALDSPLHF | TGTGCCAGCAGTGAATTTCAGGCCTTGGATTCACCCCTCCACTTT | TRBJ1-6 | - | TRBV2 | -
CAISRMENTEAFF | TGTGCCATCAGTAGAATGGAGAACACTGAAGCTTTCTTT | TRBJ1-1 | - | TRBV10-3 | -
CASSVQGTQYF | TGTGCCAGCAGTGTTCAAGGGACCCAGTACTTC | TRBJ2-5 | - | TRBV7-6 | -
CASSSDETLYSPLHF | TGTGCCAGCAGCTCGGACGAGACCCTCTATTCACCCCTCCACTTT | TRBJ1-6 | - | TRBV7-9 | -
CASSIGIGVGTSRF | TGTGCCAGTAGTATAGGAATAGGGGTCGGGACTAGTCGATTC | TRBJ2-4 | many | TRBV19 | TRBD2
CASSIGLTGNTEAFF | TGTGCCAGTAGTATCGGCCTCACAGGGAACACTGAAGCTTTCTTT | TRBJ1-1 | medium-sized | TRBV19 | -
CASSPPSGLAGYEQYF | TGTGCCAGCAGCCCCCCGTCGGGACTAGCAGGCTACGAGCAGTACTTC | TRBJ2-7 | - | TRBV11-2 | TRBD2
CASSISQGRRRETQYF | TGTGCCAGTAGTATCTCACAGGGGCGCAGGCGAGAGACCCAGTACTTC | TRBJ2-5 | - | TRBV19 | TRBD1
CSVQAGTEGEEQYF | TGCAGCGTCCAGGCCGGGACAGAGGGGGAAGAGCAGTACTTC | TRBJ2-7 | - | TRBV29-1 | TRBD1
CASKTGGNTEAFF | TGTGCCAGCAAAACAGGGGGCAACACTGAAGCTTTCTTT | TRBJ1-1 | - | TRBV2 | TRBD1
CATIDRPYTGNTIYF | TGTGCCACCATCGACCGACCCTACACTGGAAACACCATATATTTT | TRBJ1-3 | few | TRBV15 | -
CATTGTGEETQYF | TGTGCCACGACTGGGACAGGTGAAGAGACCCAGTACTTC | TRBJ2-5 | - | TRBV10-3 | TRBD1
CAIGEGFRYGYTF | TGTGCCATCGGAGAGGGTTTTCGCTATGGCTACACCTTC | TRBJ1-2 | - | TRBV10-3 | -
CATSDAFGTGLQTQYF | TGTGCCACCAGTGACGCCTTCGGGACAGGGTTACAGACCCAGTACTTC | TRBJ2-5 | - | TRBV24-1 | TRBD1
CAISPGTADEQFF | TGTGCCATCAGCCCCGGGACAGCAGATGAGCAGTTCTTC | TRBJ2-1 | once | TRBV10-3 | TRBD1
CASSVRGDEASHEQYF | TGTGCCAGCAGCGTCAGGGGGGACGAGGCGTCCCACGAGCAGTACTTC | TRBJ2-7 | - | TRBV9 | -
CAISENTGYGYTF | TGTGCCATCAGTGAAAATACTGGCTATGGCTACACCTTC | TRBJ1-2 | - | TRBV10-3 | -
CASRERGNQPQHF | TGTGCCAGTAGAGAAAGGGGCAATCAGCCCCAGCATTTT | TRBJ1-5 | - | TRBV19 | -
CAIKGQGADYGYTF | TGTGCCATAAAGGGTCAGGGGGCGGACTATGGCTACACCTTC | TRBJ1-2 | few | TRBV10-3 | TRBD1
CASSFHSPEIFNEQFF | TGTGCCAGCAGCTTCCATTCACCCGAGATTTTCAATGAGCAGTTCTTC | TRBJ2-1 | many | TRBV7-2 | -
CASSHARGGEQYF | TGTGCCAGCAGCCACGCTCGAGGGGGCGAGCAGTACTTC | TRBJ2-7 | - | TRBV7-9 | -
CASSQPGGYETQYF | TGTGCCAGCAGCCAGCCAGGAGGATACGAGACCCAGTACTTC | TRBJ2-5 | once | TRBV14 | -
CAIRIGTGVPYEQYF | TGTGCCATCAGGATCGGGACAGGGGTTCCCTACGAGCAGTACTTC | TRBJ2-7 | - | TRBV10-3 | TRBD1
CASSVKGWSTEAFF | TGTGCCAGCAGTGTGAAGGGCTGGAGCACTGAAGCTTTCTTT | TRBJ1-1 | - | TRBV2 | -
CAIKHAGDSLSYEQYF | TGTGCCATCAAGCACGCGGGGGACAGCCTTTCCTACGAGCAGTACTTC | TRBJ2-7 | - | TRBV10-3 | -